A single sample is the source of the 15 T cell receptor beta chains below, sequenced in a study of blood T cells in healthy people across ages. Using a J-beta primer mix together with a sample-barcoded 5' primer, a second PCR was run for about 7 to 12 cycles. A single record per CDR3 protein comes from TCRdb applying MiXCR to the 5' RACE reads. Among 800,000 to 1,300,000 distinct CDR3 sequences listed, around 25% were seen once. These same data were also listed under a study on T cells of mothers and their children.

Sequenced input: blood. Receptors were obtained from a girl aged 2-10 years in good health.

This clonotype was recorded a few times. V gene TRBV7-2 combines with J gene TRBJ2-7, with 9 bases lining up with TRBD2. V trimming: 3 bases; J trimming: 0 bases; junction bases outside the gene matches: 6. The CDR3 loop spans 16 amino acids. From germline, CDR1 is SGHTA and CDR2 FQGNSA. For the CDR3, the DNA is TGTGCCAGCAGCTTTAATGCGGGAGGGGTCTCCTACGAGCAGTACTTC. This translates into CASSFNAGGVSYEQYF. Together with reference TRBV7-2 and TRBJ2-7, the CDR3 gives the full variable domain: GAGVSQSPSNKVTEKGKDVELRCDPISGHTALYWYRQSLGQGLEFLIYFQGNSAPDKSGLPSDRFSAERTGGSVSTLTIQRTQQEDSAVYLCASSFNAGGVSYEQYFGPGTRLTVT.

The chain joins TRBV18 to TRBJ2-6; 9 bases fit TRBD1. The V gene's germline CDR1 is KGHSH and CDR2 LQKENI. The junction had 12 bases not matched to a gene; V was cut back by 5 bases and J by 1 base. This CDR3 contains 19 residues. The CDR3 region has the DNA TGTGCCAGCTCAGCAACCCAGGGACAGGGTTCGTCTGGGGCCAACGTCCTGACTTTC. Protein sequence: CASSATQGQGSSGANVLTF.

This clonotype turned up a few times. The chain combines TRBV29-1 with TRBJ2-5, with D possibly being TRBD1 (5 bases). The J call may be incorrect, as the DNA end agrees better with TRBJ2-7. The CDR3 is 15 amino acids. CDR1 is SQVTM and CDR2 is ANQGSEA in the germline V gene. The CDR3 reads CSVEAGSWGPNEQYF. DNA for the CDR3: TGCAGCGTTGAAGCTGGCTCATGGGGCCCCAACGAGCAGTACTTC.

This clonotype was counted between two and nine times. The rearrangement joins TRBV20-1 to TRBJ2-5; 13 bases map to TRBD2. The J call is in doubt because the DNA end fits TRBJ2-1 better. The CDR3 length is 13 residues. The germline V gene encodes CDR1 DFQATT and CDR2 SNEGSKA (reference sequence). The CDR3 protein is CSARTSGRNEQFF. DNA of the CDR3: TGCAGTGCTCGGACTAGCGGGAGAAATGAGCAGTTCTTC.

This clonotype was detected many times. V usage is TRBV7-9 and J usage is TRBJ2-1; D unresolved. Germline V CDR1 and CDR2: SEHNR, FQNEAQ (reference sequence). Trimming took off 0 bases at V and 8 bases at J, with 2 bases between the two ends. The CDR3 spans 11 residues. In nucleotides, the CDR3 is TGTGCCAGCAGCTTAGCGGATGAGCAGTTCTTC. Protein product: CASSLADEQFF. Supplemented by reference TRBV7-9 and TRBJ2-1, the full variable domain reads DTGVSQNPRHKITKRGQNVTFRCDPISEHNRLYWYRQTLGQGPEFLTYFQNEAQLEKSRLLSDRFSAERPKGSFSTLEIQRTEQGDSAMYLCASSLADEQFFGPGTRLTVL.

This clonotype came up a few times. The rearrangement joins TRBV6-1 to TRBJ2-4; unclear D gene. V dropped 3 bases and J dropped 4 bases, with 7 bases sitting between them. The CDR3 is 13 residues long. Germline lookup yields CDR1 MNHNS and CDR2 SASEGT. CDR3 in amino acids: CASSDTGKNIQYF. The CDR3 nucleotides are TGTGCCAGCAGTGATACCGGGAAAAACATTCAGTACTTC.

The chain is built from TRBV28 and TRBJ2-3, with D perhaps TRBD2 (5 bases). CDR3 length equals 14 residues. The V and J ends lost 7 bases and 3 bases respectively, with 14 bases between them. Germline lookup yields CDR1 MDHEN and CDR2 SYDVKM. This CDR3 is CASIIGSGTDTQYF. CDR3 DNA sequence: TGTGCCAGCATAATTGGGAGTGGGACAGATACGCAGTATTTT.

The V and J genes are TRBV4-2 and TRBJ1-1, with D tentatively TRBD1 (5 bases). There are 14 residues in the CDR3. Germline V gene sequence: CDR1 LGHNA, CDR2 YNFKEQ. Trimming left V 0 bases short and J 7 bases short, with 12 bases between. This CDR3 is CASSQDPGTGEAFF. The CDR3 nucleotides are TGTGCCAGCAGCCAAGATCCAGGGACGGGTGAAGCTTTCTTT.

The chain combines TRBV3-1 with TRBJ2-1; TRBD2 matches at 9 bases. The CDR3 has 15 residues. The V segment lost 2 bases and the J segment 5 bases; nucleotides outside the gene matches: 4. CDR1 LGHDT and CDR2 YNNKEL come from the germline V gene (reference sequence). The CDR3 nucleotides are TGTGCCAGCAGCCAACTAGCGGGAAATAACAATGAGCAGTTCTTC. Translating gives CASSQLAGNNNEQFF.

The chain links TRBV29-1 to TRBJ1-1, with 10 bases fitting TRBD1. Unmatched junction bases numbered 6, after V lost 7 bases and J lost 1 base. The CDR3 has 14 amino acids. Germline V gene data show CDR1 as SQVTM and CDR2 as ANQGSEA. CDR3 coding DNA: TGCAGCGCGGGGACAGGGGTTTCGAACACTGAAGCTTTCTTT. Protein: CSAGTGVSNTEAFF.

This clonotype appeared a few times. V is TRBV7-9 and J is TRBJ2-5; D might be TRBD2 (6 bases). The J call may be faulty, since TRBJ2-7 better matches the DNA end. Germline assignment: CDR1 SEHNR and CDR2 FQNEAQ (reference sequence). This CDR3 spans 14 amino acids. The CDR3 DNA reads TGTGCCAGCAGCGGGACGGGGGAAACCTACGAGCAGTACTTC. It is translated as CASSGTGETYEQYF.

The rearrangement links TRBV6-2 or TRBV6-3 to TRBJ1-4; D call uncertain. The V and J ends lost 6 bases and 6 bases respectively, with 17 bases between them. Germline lookup yields CDR1 MNHEY and CDR2 SVGEGT. The CDR3 contains 15 residues. CDR3: CASRRNDGYYEKLFF. CDR3 DNA: TGTGCCAGCAGACGAAACGACGGATATTATGAAAAACTGTTTTTT.

This clonotype has more than one count but fewer than ten. Relative to the germline gene, one junction end is altered; a read error may explain this. The chain recombines TRBV28 with TRBJ1-5; D ambiguous. This CDR3 comprises 14 residues. The germline V gene has CDR1 MDHEN and CDR2 SYDVKM. CDR3 in DNA: TGTGCCAGCGGTACCGGCTCCCGCGATCAGGCCCAGCATTTT. Translation gives CASGTGSRDQAQHF.

The chain employs TRBV29-1 and TRBJ2-7; 9 nucleotides line up with TRBD2. The CDR3 has 14 residues. V was clipped by 6 bases and J by 0 bases; unmatched bases: 6. Germline V CDR1 and CDR2: SQVTM, ANQGSEA. CDR3 DNA sequence: TGCAGCGTGGTTAGACTAGCGGACTCCTACGAGCAGTACTTC. Protein product: CSVVRLADSYEQYF.

The rearrangement joins TRBV20-1 to TRBJ2-5; D unclear. In germline, CDR1 is DFQATT, CDR2 SNEGSKA (reference sequence). With 4 bases removed from V and 6 bases from J, the gap between germline ends came to 9 bases. The CDR3 sequence is 11 residues long. DNA of the CDR3: TGCAGTGCTACGAATGAGAAGACCCAGTACTTC. Its translation: CSATNEKTQYF.